This record concerns one T cell receptor (beta chain) sequence. The assay was immunoSEQ multiplex PCR, and TCRdb's table has in-frame clones only and misses some. The table shows about 72,000 clones, with around 90% occurring only once. This record belongs to a study of T cell clones after liver transplantation. The receptor's source is a human donor who received a liver transplant. The sample consisted of CD4+ T cells from blood, taken before liver transplant.

The CDR3 DNA is TGTGCCAGCAACCAGTGGGACAGGGATGAGACCCAGTACTTC. Its translation is CASNQWDRDETQYF. The chain carries TRBV13 and TRBJ2-5; 9 bases align to TRBD1. The J segment lost 5 bases and the V segment lost 7 bases, leaving 8 bases of the junction unmatched. The CDR3 runs to 14 residues. Germline V CDR1 and CDR2: PRHDT, FYEKMQ (reference sequence).